One and the same sample provided the 26 T cell receptor beta chains below, sequenced in a study of T cell repertoires in cytomegalovirus infection. TCRdb re-called the reads with MiXCR, one entry per CDR3 protein. There are approximately 630,000 distinct CDR3 sequences in the sample; 20% to 25% occur only once, and 7.5% to 9% lies in the top ten. Sequencing input: CD8+ T cells from PBMCs. All receptors come from a human donor in good health (CMV status not recorded). Some clones in this sample may be carry-over from other donors' samples.

This clonotype was observed at least ten times. The chain combines TRBV5-5 with TRBJ2-3; 11 nucleotides agree with TRBD2. The CDR3 runs 16 residues. Trimming removed 4 bases from V and 2 bases from J; junction bases left unmatched: 6. Germline loops: CDR1 SGHKS, CDR2 YYEKEE (reference sequence). CDR3 region: CASSAGLAGPTDTQYF. CDR3 nucleotide sequence: TGTGCCAGCAGCGCCGGACTAGCGGGCCCCACAGATACGCAGTATTTT.

The rearrangement joins TRBV4-1 to TRBJ2-2; D is undetermined. Germline V lookup: CDR1 MGHRA, CDR2 YSYEKL. This CDR3 region has 14 residues. Trimming left V 0 bases short and J 1 base short, with 3 bases between. The CDR3 DNA follows: TGCGCCAGCAGCCAAGAGGGGAACACCGGGGAGCTGTTTTTT. It encodes CASSQEGNTGELFF.

There are a few counts of this clonotype. This rearrangement joins TRBV6-2 or TRBV6-3 to TRBJ2-7; no firm D call. The CDR3 has 11 amino acids. Trimming cost V 5 bases and J 4 bases, with 6 bases left between them. CDR1 and CDR2 (germline): MNHEY, SVGEGT. CDR3 DNA: TGTGCCAGCAGTGACGATTACGAGCAGTACGTC. It yields the protein CASSDDYEQYV.

The chain employs TRBV5-4 and TRBJ2-7, with D possibly called TRBD1 or TRBD2 (5 bases each). Between the trimmed V and J ends, which lost 0 bases and 5 bases, there was a span of 9 bases. Germline values: CDR1 SGHNT, CDR2 YYREEE (reference sequence). CDR3 length equals 13 residues. The CDR3 region has the DNA TGTGCCAGCAGCTTGGGGGGGAAGGACGAGCAGTACTTC. Its translation: CASSLGGKDEQYF.

The chain employs TRBV27 and TRBJ2-7; D assignment may be TRBD1 or TRBD2 (5 bases each). The V and J ends lost 4 bases and 5 bases respectively, with 12 bases between them. The CDR3 extends over 13 amino acids. The V gene's germline CDR1 is MNHEY and CDR2 SMNVEV (reference sequence). The CDR3 region is CASSSSGPHEQYF. The DNA of the CDR3 is TGTGCCAGCAGTTCCTCGGGGCCCCACGAGCAGTACTTC.

The genes are TRBV10-2 and TRBJ1-1, with a weak D call TRBD1 (5 bases). CDR3 length equals 15 residues. V lost 6 bases and J lost 5, with 19 bases in between. CDR1 and CDR2 (germline): WSHSY, SAAADI. CDR3 protein: CASRGTRVLDTEAFF. CDR3 coding DNA: TGCGCCAGCAGAGGAACCAGGGTTCTGGATACTGAAGCTTTCTTT.

This clonotype has only a few counts. The CDR3 DNA sequence: TGCAGCGTTGAAGCGGCTAGCGGGGGCCCTTGGTCCTACAATGAGCAGTTCTTC. It encodes CSVEAASGGPWSYNEQFF. This rearrangement joins TRBV29-1 to TRBJ2-1, with TRBD2 matching 10 bases. This CDR3 has 18 amino acids. Looked up from germline, CDR1 is SQVTM and CDR2 is ANQGSEA. V trimming: 1 base; J trimming: 1 base; junction bases outside the gene matches: 10.

This clonotype has only a few counts. The rearrangement joins TRBV28 to TRBJ2-7, with a possible D match to TRBD2 (5 bases). Trimming shortened V by 6 bases and J by 6 bases, and 15 bases separated the two germline ends. CDR3 length: 13 residues. CDR1 and CDR2 from the germline V gene are MDHEN and SYDVKM. CDR3 sequence reads: CASSRTGKSEQYV. The CDR3 DNA reads as TGTGCCAGCAGCCGGACGGGGAAATCCGAGCAGTACGTC.

Many counts were recorded for this clonotype. CDR3 nucleotides: TGTGCCAGCAGCCCCGGGACAGGGGTTTGGGAGACCCAGTACTTC. It yields the protein CASSPGTGVWETQYF. The J gene is TRBJ2-5, the V gene TRBV7-9; 10 bases map to TRBD1. V lost 5 bases to trimming and J lost 5 bases; unmatched junction nucleotides: 8. The germline V gene encodes CDR1 SEHNR and CDR2 FQNEAQ (reference sequence). The CDR3 spans 15 residues.

The chain uses TRBV9 and TRBJ1-2; no clear D gene. The V end was cut by 0 bases, the J end by 10 bases, with 7 bases between. The CDR3 covers 11 residues. Germline V gene lookup returns CDR1 SGDLS and CDR2 YYNGEE. The CDR3 region has the DNA TGTGCCAGCAGCGTAGCGCAGGCCTACACCTTC. Translation: CASSVAQAYTF.

The sample holds a few counts of this clonotype. CDR3 DNA: TGTGCCAGCAGCGAACGACTAGCGGGAAACAGCACAGATACGCAGTATTTT. Encoded protein: CASSERLAGNSTDTQYF. The rearrangement uses TRBV7-6 and TRBJ2-3; 11 bases line up with TRBD2. J gave up 0 bases and V 5 bases, and 7 bases lay outside the gene matches. The CDR3 is 17 residues long. Germline lookup yields CDR1 SGHVS and CDR2 FNYEAQ. Using reference TRBV7-6 and TRBJ2-3 for the parts outside the CDR3, the full variable domain is GAGVSQSPRYKVTKRGQDVALRCDPISGHVSLYWYRQALGQGPEFLTYFNYEAQQDKSGLPNDRFSAERPEGSISTLTIQRTEQRDSAMYRCASSERLAGNSTDTQYFGPGTRLTVL.

This clonotype appeared a single time. J is TRBJ2-7 and V is TRBV20-1; 7 positions match TRBD2. Trimming removed 6 bases from V and 2 bases from J; junction bases left unmatched: 10. Per the germline V gene, CDR1 is DFQATT and CDR2 is SNEGSKA (reference sequence). This CDR3 is built from 14 residues. The CDR3 DNA follows: TGCAGTGCCAGACCGCGGGACTACACCTACGAGCAGTACTTC. It specifies CSARPRDYTYEQYF.

The chain uses TRBV6-2 or TRBV6-3 and TRBJ2-3, with no clear D. CDR1 is MNHEY and CDR2 is SVGEGT in the germline V gene. The CDR3 loop spans 15 amino acids. V was shortened by 0 bases and J by 2 bases, with 9 bases between the two germline ends. The CDR3 DNA is TGTGCCAGCAGTTACTCGAGAGGATACACAGATACGCAGTATTTT. Translating it yields CASSYSRGYTDTQYF.

In regard to this clonotype: A junction end diverges from the germline sequence, so it may reflect a read error. The chain employs TRBV4-3 and TRBJ1-2, with D hard to call. There are 15 residues in the CDR3. Germline V gene data show CDR1 as LGHNA and CDR2 as YSLEER. CDR3 sequence (DNA): TGCGCCAACAGCCAAGTAAACAGAGAGAACTATGGCTACACCTTC. Translation gives CANSQVNRENYGYTF.

The chain links TRBV5-6 to TRBJ2-3; D unclear. Germline-derived CDR1 and CDR2 are SGHDT and YYEEEE. CDR3 length equals 15 residues. V was cut by 1 base and J by 1 base, with 10 bases left in between. The CDR3 region is CASSLSVLGTDTQYF. CDR3 DNA sequence: TGTGCCAGCAGCTTGTCCGTCTTGGGCACAGATACGCAGTATTTT.

The V and J genes are TRBV14 and TRBJ2-3; the D is unclear. V was shortened by 5 bases and J by 2 bases, with 14 bases between the two germline ends. Per germline, CDR1 SGHDN and CDR2 FVKESK. This CDR3 is built from 15 residues. The CDR3 coding sequence is TGTGCCAGCAGCTATAACGAGCGCCCCACAGATACGCAGTATTTT. Its protein product is CASSYNERPTDTQYF.

This clonotype was recorded a few times. The genes are TRBV29-1 and TRBJ2-1, with D perhaps TRBD2 (6 bases). Looked up from germline, CDR1 is SQVTM and CDR2 is ANQGSEA. The CDR3 runs to 14 residues. The ends were cut back, 0 bases at V and 2 bases at J, with 8 bases in the middle. The CDR3 region has the DNA TGCAGCGTTGAAGAGGGGGGAACCTACAATGAGCAGTTCTTC. The encoded protein is CSVEEGGTYNEQFF.

This clonotype has a handful of counts. This rearrangement joins TRBV5-8 to TRBJ2-7; D may be TRBD2 (6 bases). Trimming removed 4 bases at V and 0 bases at J, with 14 bases between. Germline lookup yields CDR1 SGHTS and CDR2 YDEGEE. CDR3 size: 15 residues. The CDR3 loop reads CASSLRGRSSYEQYV. Here the CDR3 DNA reads TGTGCCAGCAGCCTGCGGGGACGCAGCTCCTACGAGCAGTACGTC.

This clonotype was detected only a few times. The gene calls are TRBV20-1 and TRBJ2-2; a weak D match, TRBD1 (6 bases). The CDR3 length is 14 residues. V lost 7 bases, J lost 0 bases, and 12 bases lay in between. Germline assignment: CDR1 DFQATT and CDR2 SNEGSKA (reference sequence). For the CDR3, the DNA is TGCAGTGTTCAGGACAGTGCGAACACCGGGGAGCTGTTTTTT. Residues: CSVQDSANTGELFF.

The chain employs TRBV29-1 and TRBJ2-2; D perhaps matches TRBD1 (5 bases). V lost 5 bases to trimming and J lost 1 base, with 8 bases between them. Germline V gene lookup returns CDR1 SQVTM and CDR2 ANQGSEA. This CDR3 comprises 13 residues. The CDR3 loop is CSVSRENTGELFF. The CDR3 bases are TGCAGCGTTTCCAGGGAGAACACCGGGGAGCTGTTTTTT.

Concerning this clonotype itself: A single base separates this from a much larger clone, so it may be a read error. V and J are TRBV27 and TRBJ2-7, with TRBD2 matching over 10 bases. Per the germline V gene, CDR1 is MNHEY and CDR2 is SMNVEV (reference sequence). The CDR3 runs to 14 residues. Germline trimming cut 8 bases from V and 2 bases from J; bases unmatched to any gene: 6. CDR3 sequence: CASSRTSGTYEQYF. Written as DNA, the CDR3 is TGTGCCAGCTCCAGGACTAGCGGAACCTACGAGCAGTACTTC.

The chain is built from TRBV5-6 and TRBJ2-7; D is undetermined. From germline, CDR1 is SGHDT and CDR2 YYEEEE. The V gene lost 2 bases and the J gene lost 2 bases, with 11 bases spanning the gap. There are 14 residues in the CDR3. The CDR3, as DNA: TGTGCCAGCAGCTTTGACCGGGCCCCCTACGAGCAGTACGTC. Translating gives CASSFDRAPYEQYV.

Many counts were recorded for this clonotype. The rearrangement joins TRBV7-6 to TRBJ1-5; 8 bases map to TRBD1. Trimming cost V 0 bases and J 4 bases; bases outside gene matches: 2. Germline CDR1 SGHVS, CDR2 FNYEAQ. This CDR3 is built from 15 residues. CDR3 DNA: TGTGCCAGCAGCTTAGCCAGGGGGCGAAATCAGCCCCAGCATTTT. Translated, it gives CASSLARGRNQPQHF.

This clonotype has just a few counts. This chain uses TRBV7-2 with TRBJ1-2, with D possibly being TRBD1 (5 bases). CDR3 length equals 15 residues. Germline CDR1 is SGHTA and CDR2 is FQGNSA. V lost 4 bases and J lost 4, with 16 bases in between. This CDR3 is CASSSNPGGLYGYTF. In DNA form, the CDR3 reads TGTGCCAGCAGCTCCAACCCGGGGGGACTCTATGGCTACACCTTC.

The sample holds one count of this clonotype. Compared with germline, one end of the junction differs, possibly owing to a read error. CDR3 DNA: TGTGCCAGCAGCGACAGGAAATCTGGGGCCTACGTCCTGACTTTC. As protein: CASSDRKSGAYVLTF. The genes are TRBV7-2 and TRBJ2-6, with a possible D match to TRBD1 (6 bases). Germline loops: CDR1 SGHTA, CDR2 FQGNSA. The CDR3 loop spans 15 amino acids.

Only a few counts were recorded for this clonotype. This chain uses TRBV10-3 with TRBJ1-5; unclear D gene. Trimming removed 4 bases from V and 0 bases from J, with 7 bases in between. Germline lookup yields CDR1 ENHRY and CDR2 SYGVKD. The CDR3 consists of 14 residues. DNA of the CDR3: TGTGCCATCAGTGTACACAGTAGCAATCAGCCCCAGCATTTT. This gives the protein CAISVHSSNQPQHF.